This T cell receptor beta chain was profiled in a study of blood T cell repertoires in COVID-19. Germline-derived CDR1 and CDR2 are ENHRY and SYGVKD. There are 13 residues in the CDR3. The germline V and J ends were trimmed by 2 bases and 6 bases, with 10 bases remaining between them. The table came from immunoSEQ multiplex PCR; TCRdb's copy has only in-frame clones and leaves some out. The table includes fewer than 250,000 clones, around 85% detected once. This rearrangement joins TRBV10-3 to TRBJ1-2, with D maybe TRBD1 (6 bases). Sequenced input: peripheral blood. This TCR came from a woman aged 50 to 65 with acute or convalescent COVID-19. As DNA, the CDR3 is TGTGCCATCAGTGAGACAGGGACGGATGGCTACACCTTC. It is translated as CAISETGTDGYTF.